The 26 T cell receptor beta chains in this list originate from one sample, sequenced in a study of identical twins. TCRdb re-analysed the 5' RACE reads in MiXCR, keeping a single row per CDR3 protein. The table lists a few hundred thousand distinct CDR3 sequences, nearly 10% of them singletons, with roughly 3.2% in the top ten. These data also formed part of another study, on yellow fever vaccine responses in identical twins.

Sequencing input: PBMCs. These receptors originate from a woman between 18 and 29 years old in good health.

This clonotype appeared a few times. This chain connects TRBV29-1 to TRBJ2-1, with 12 nucleotides matching TRBD2. The length of the CDR3 is 14 residues. CDR1 is SQVTM and CDR2 is ANQGSEA in the germline V gene. J was trimmed by 9 bases and V by 6 bases; bases with no gene match: 9. The CDR3 loop is CSVGRLAGEGEQFF. The CDR3 nucleotides read TGCAGCGTGGGGCGACTAGCGGGGGAGGGTGAGCAGTTCTTC.

This clonotype occurred a few times. V gene TRBV18 combines with J gene TRBJ2-1, with D unclear. Germline V gene lookup returns CDR1 KGHSH and CDR2 LQKENI. V lost 3 bases to trimming and J lost 2 bases, with 11 bases between them. This CDR3 is built from 15 residues. The CDR3 loop is CASSPSLGTYNEQFF. The CDR3 DNA reads as TGTGCCAGCTCACCTAGCTTGGGAACCTACAATGAGCAGTTCTTC. Together with reference TRBV18 and TRBJ2-1, the CDR3 gives the full variable domain: NAGVMQNPRHLVRRRGQEARLRCSPMKGHSHVYWYRQLPEEGLKFMVYLQKENIIDESGMPKERFSAEFPKEGPSILRIQQVVRGDSAAYFCASSPSLGTYNEQFFGPGTRLTVL.

This chain connects TRBV27 to TRBJ2-7; 14 nucleotides align to TRBD2. V trimming: 0 bases; J trimming: 2 bases; junction bases outside the gene matches: 15. Germline CDR1 MNHEY, CDR2 SMNVEV (reference sequence). This CDR3 comprises 21 residues. The CDR3 is CASSLSSTSGRANSGTYEQYF. In nucleotides, the CDR3 is TGTGCCAGCAGTTTATCGTCGACTAGCGGGAGGGCAAATTCCGGAACCTACGAGCAGTACTTC.

The chain links TRBV7-3 to TRBJ2-2, with D uncertain. Germline lookup yields CDR1 SGHTA and CDR2 FQGTGA. V was pared by 5 bases and J by 10 bases, with 14 bases between. There are 13 residues in the CDR3. CDR3 in amino acids: CASSAGVYSELFF. Here the CDR3 DNA reads TGTGCCAGCAGCGCAGGCGTCTATTCGGAGCTGTTTTTT.

This clonotype showed up many times. The V gene is TRBV5-1, the J gene TRBJ2-1; tentatively, D is TRBD2 (5 bases). CDR1 SGHRS and CDR2 YFSETQ come from the germline V gene. Trimming took off 4 bases at V and 3 bases at J, with 17 bases between the two ends. This CDR3 has 16 amino acids. The CDR3 here is CASSPVKSGSYNEQFF. The CDR3, as DNA: TGCGCCAGCAGCCCGGTTAAGAGCGGAAGCTACAATGAGCAGTTCTTC.

A few counts support this clonotype. The J gene is TRBJ2-1, the V gene TRBV9; TRBD2 matches at 10 bases. The germline V gene encodes CDR1 SGDLS and CDR2 YYNGEE. This CDR3 contains 15 residues. V shed 3 bases, J shed 8 bases, and the junction held 8 bases outside the gene matches. The CDR3 region is CASSGASGSVDEQFF. For the CDR3, the DNA is TGTGCCAGCAGCGGAGCTAGCGGGAGTGTCGATGAGCAGTTCTTC.

V gene TRBV28 combines with J gene TRBJ1-5; unclear D gene. In germline, CDR1 is MDHEN, CDR2 SYDVKM. CDR3 size: 15 residues. V gave up 3 bases and J gave up 0 bases, with 9 bases separating them. CDR3 sequence: CASSFRKYSNQPQHF. The CDR3 DNA reads TGTGCCAGCAGTTTCAGGAAATATAGCAATCAGCCCCAGCATTTT.

This clonotype was counted ten times or more. V gene TRBV5-1 combines with J gene TRBJ2-7, with D maybe TRBD2 (5 bases). Trimming left V 0 bases short and J 5 bases short, with 21 bases between. This CDR3 is built from 17 residues. Germline CDR1 reads SGHRS; CDR2 reads YFSETQ. In DNA form, the CDR3 reads TGCGCCAGCAGCTTGGGTCGGGAACGCAGGAGCGGCCACGAGCAGTACTTC. This gives the protein CASSLGRERRSGHEQYF.

The rearrangement uses TRBV7-8 and TRBJ1-5; perhaps TRBD1 as D (5 bases). Germline V gene data show CDR1 as SGHVS and CDR2 as FQNEAQ. CDR3 length equals 15 residues. V was shortened by 5 bases and J by 4 bases, with 15 bases between the two germline ends. In DNA form, the CDR3 reads TGTGCCAGCAGCCCAGGAGGGAGGACAAATCAGCCCCAGCATTTT. This codes for CASSPGGRTNQPQHF.

This chain links TRBV21-1 with TRBJ2-3; the DNA was not used to check the table's D call, TRBD2. TRBV21-1 is noted as a pseudogene. CDR3 length equals 17 residues. CDR3 nucleotides: TGTGCCAGCAGCAAAACCCTAGCGACTTCCTCCACAGATACGCAGTATTTT. Translated: CASSKTLATSSTDTQYF.

This clonotype has only a few counts. This rearrangement joins TRBV4-3 to TRBJ2-1; 8 bases fit TRBD2. This CDR3 spans 16 amino acids. Unmatched junction bases numbered 6, after V lost 0 bases and J lost 5 bases. Germline assignment: CDR1 LGHNA and CDR2 YSLEER. CDR3 DNA: TGCGCCAGCAGCCAAGATGCTAGCGGGCCGAACAATGAGCAGTTCTTC. Its protein product is CASSQDASGPNNEQFF.

The V gene is TRBV7-2, the J gene TRBJ2-1, with 8 nucleotides matching TRBD1. V lost 5 bases, J lost 2 bases, and 5 bases stayed unmatched. The CDR3 is made up of 15 amino acids. CDR1 and CDR2 (germline): SGHTA, FQGNSA. The CDR3 DNA follows: TGTGCCAGCAGCGACAGGGGTGTCGCCTACAATGAGCAGTTCTTC. It is translated as CASSDRGVAYNEQFF.

This clonotype was recorded many times. This sequence joins TRBV7-3 and TRBJ2-1; D may be TRBD1 or TRBD2 (5 bases each). V was shortened by 1 base and J by 0 bases, with 7 bases between the two germline ends. The CDR3 length is 15 residues. Germline CDR1 is SGHTA and CDR2 is FQGTGA. DNA of the CDR3: TGTGCCAGCAGCTTAAGAGGGGTCTCCTACAATGAGCAGTTCTTC. This encodes CASSLRGVSYNEQFF.

There are many counts of this clonotype. Compared with germline, one end of the junction differs, possibly owing to a read error. The rearrangement joins TRBV7-9 to TRBJ2-1, with TRBD1 identical over 8 bases. This CDR3 has 14 amino acids. CDR1 is SEHNR and CDR2 is FQNEAQ in the germline V gene (reference sequence). The CDR3 region has the DNA TGTGCCAGCAGCCCGCGGACAGGGAATAATGTGCAGTTCTTC. This codes for CASSPRTGNNVQFF.

Regarding this clonotype: A much larger clone differs by one base, so this may be a read error. V gene TRBV5-1 combines with J gene TRBJ2-1, with D perhaps TRBD2 (6 bases). CDR1 and CDR2 from the germline V gene are SGHRS and YFSETQ. V lost 0 bases, J lost 5 bases, and 12 bases lay in between. CDR3 size: 15 residues. As DNA, the CDR3 is TGCGCCAGCAGCTTGGAGATTAGCGGACACAATGAGCAGTTCTTC. Amino acid sequence: CASSLEISGHNEQFF.

This clonotype showed up many times. This chain connects TRBV29-1 to TRBJ2-7; D is perhaps TRBD1 or TRBD2 (5 bases each). V was trimmed by 1 base and J by 0 bases, leaving 16 bases between them. The germline V gene encodes CDR1 SQVTM and CDR2 ANQGSEA. CDR3 length: 16 amino acids. The CDR3 region has the DNA TGCAGCGTTGAAGCGACCACGGGGCGGAACTCCTACGAGCAGTACTTC. This translates into CSVEATTGRNSYEQYF.

The chain is built from TRBV12-3 or TRBV12-4 and TRBJ2-3, with 8 bases identical to TRBD1. Trimming at V came to 1 base and at J to 2 bases, leaving 5 bases not matched to a gene. The CDR3 consists of 16 residues. CDR3 nucleotide sequence: TGTGCCAGCAGTTTAGGGACAGGGCCTATCACAGATACGCAGTATTTT. Protein sequence: CASSLGTGPITDTQYF.

This clonotype came up many times. V gene TRBV4-1 combines with J gene TRBJ2-2, with TRBD2 matching 7 bases. The CDR3 runs 16 residues. V trimming: 1 base; J trimming: 4 bases; junction bases outside the gene matches: 6. The germline V gene encodes CDR1 MGHRA and CDR2 YSYEKL. The DNA for the CDR3 is TGCGCCAGCAGCCAAGTTAGCGGGTTAACCACCGGGGAGCTGTTTTTT. Its translation is CASSQVSGLTTGELFF.

V is TRBV5-6 and J is TRBJ2-5; 11 bases align to TRBD1. V trimming: 4 bases; J trimming: 5 bases; junction bases outside the gene matches: 7. Germline CDR1 reads SGHDT; CDR2 reads YYEEEE. The CDR3 sequence is 15 residues long. CDR3 protein: CASSIRTGGAETQYF. CDR3 nucleotide sequence: TGTGCCAGCAGCATAAGGACAGGGGGCGCCGAGACCCAGTACTTC.

In its sample, this clonotype was seen a few times. This CDR3 is CSASGAPGTPSDTQYF. CDR3 nucleotide sequence: TGCAGTGCTAGTGGGGCCCCCGGGACCCCTTCAGATACGCAGTATTTT. The V and J genes are TRBV20-1 and TRBJ2-3, with D perhaps matching TRBD1 or TRBD2 (5 bases each). V gave up 3 bases and J gave up 4 bases, with 20 bases separating them. The CDR3 length is 16 residues. Germline-derived CDR1 and CDR2 are DFQATT and SNEGSKA (reference sequence).

This clonotype was seen at least ten times. CDR3 DNA: TGTGCCAGCAGCCCCCCGGGACGGTTGACTGAAGCTTTCTTT. This translates into CASSPPGRLTEAFF. The chain joins TRBV6-2 or TRBV6-3 to TRBJ1-1, with D possibly matching TRBD1 (5 bases). The CDR3 contains 14 residues. Germline V gives CDR1 MNHEY, CDR2 SVGEGT. V lost 6 bases and J lost 5, with 16 bases in between.

This clonotype was observed at least ten times. V usage is TRBV29-1 and J usage is TRBJ2-2; D perhaps matches TRBD2 (5 bases). Trimming pared 1 base from V and 6 bases from J, leaving 9 bases between. The CDR3 length is 13 residues. CDR1 SQVTM and CDR2 ANQGSEA come from the germline V gene. The DNA for the CDR3 is TGCAGCGTTGAAGGGGCTAGCCCCGGGGAGCTGTTTTTT. Amino acids: CSVEGASPGELFF.

About this clonotype: The missing conserved phenylalanine or tryptophan at the end of this CDR3 makes a read error likely. The rearrangement links TRBV4-1 to TRBJ2-1; possible D gene TRBD2, 6 bases. The CDR3 extends over 15 amino acids. Trimming removed 3 bases at V and 3 bases at J, with 12 bases between. Germline assignment: CDR1 MGHRA and CDR2 YSYEKL. DNA of the CDR3: TGCGCCAGCAGCCAGAAGGGAGGTGACTACAATGAGCAGTTCATC. Translated, it gives CASSQKGGDYNEQFI.

A few counts support this clonotype. The chain combines TRBV6-1 with TRBJ2-7; no clear D. Deletions cut 0 bases from V and 4 bases from J, with 16 bases between. This CDR3 has 16 residues. Germline CDR1 is MNHNS and CDR2 is SASEGT. The DNA of the CDR3 is TGTGCCAGCAGTGAAGCGCTCGGCCTAGTCAGGTACGAGCAGTACTTC. Its protein is CASSEALGLVRYEQYF.

This clonotype showed up many times. The chain uses TRBV4-1 and TRBJ2-7; tentative D call: TRBD1 (6 bases). Trimming stripped 2 bases from V and 4 bases from J, with 12 bases between. This CDR3 spans 14 amino acids. The germline V gene encodes CDR1 MGHRA and CDR2 YSYEKL. The CDR3 loop reads CASSQTPQGYEQYF. CDR3 coding DNA: TGCGCCAGCAGCCAAACACCTCAGGGGTACGAGCAGTACTTC.

This clonotype has just a few counts. This chain links TRBV20-1 with TRBJ1-4; possibly TRBD1 for D (6 bases). Germline loops: CDR1 DFQATT, CDR2 SNEGSKA (reference sequence). Trimming shortened V by 5 bases and J by 8 bases, and 18 bases separated the two germline ends. CDR3 length: 14 amino acids. The CDR3 reads CSAGGQPHSEKLFF. The CDR3, as DNA: TGCAGTGCTGGGGGACAACCACATAGCGAAAAACTGTTTTTT.